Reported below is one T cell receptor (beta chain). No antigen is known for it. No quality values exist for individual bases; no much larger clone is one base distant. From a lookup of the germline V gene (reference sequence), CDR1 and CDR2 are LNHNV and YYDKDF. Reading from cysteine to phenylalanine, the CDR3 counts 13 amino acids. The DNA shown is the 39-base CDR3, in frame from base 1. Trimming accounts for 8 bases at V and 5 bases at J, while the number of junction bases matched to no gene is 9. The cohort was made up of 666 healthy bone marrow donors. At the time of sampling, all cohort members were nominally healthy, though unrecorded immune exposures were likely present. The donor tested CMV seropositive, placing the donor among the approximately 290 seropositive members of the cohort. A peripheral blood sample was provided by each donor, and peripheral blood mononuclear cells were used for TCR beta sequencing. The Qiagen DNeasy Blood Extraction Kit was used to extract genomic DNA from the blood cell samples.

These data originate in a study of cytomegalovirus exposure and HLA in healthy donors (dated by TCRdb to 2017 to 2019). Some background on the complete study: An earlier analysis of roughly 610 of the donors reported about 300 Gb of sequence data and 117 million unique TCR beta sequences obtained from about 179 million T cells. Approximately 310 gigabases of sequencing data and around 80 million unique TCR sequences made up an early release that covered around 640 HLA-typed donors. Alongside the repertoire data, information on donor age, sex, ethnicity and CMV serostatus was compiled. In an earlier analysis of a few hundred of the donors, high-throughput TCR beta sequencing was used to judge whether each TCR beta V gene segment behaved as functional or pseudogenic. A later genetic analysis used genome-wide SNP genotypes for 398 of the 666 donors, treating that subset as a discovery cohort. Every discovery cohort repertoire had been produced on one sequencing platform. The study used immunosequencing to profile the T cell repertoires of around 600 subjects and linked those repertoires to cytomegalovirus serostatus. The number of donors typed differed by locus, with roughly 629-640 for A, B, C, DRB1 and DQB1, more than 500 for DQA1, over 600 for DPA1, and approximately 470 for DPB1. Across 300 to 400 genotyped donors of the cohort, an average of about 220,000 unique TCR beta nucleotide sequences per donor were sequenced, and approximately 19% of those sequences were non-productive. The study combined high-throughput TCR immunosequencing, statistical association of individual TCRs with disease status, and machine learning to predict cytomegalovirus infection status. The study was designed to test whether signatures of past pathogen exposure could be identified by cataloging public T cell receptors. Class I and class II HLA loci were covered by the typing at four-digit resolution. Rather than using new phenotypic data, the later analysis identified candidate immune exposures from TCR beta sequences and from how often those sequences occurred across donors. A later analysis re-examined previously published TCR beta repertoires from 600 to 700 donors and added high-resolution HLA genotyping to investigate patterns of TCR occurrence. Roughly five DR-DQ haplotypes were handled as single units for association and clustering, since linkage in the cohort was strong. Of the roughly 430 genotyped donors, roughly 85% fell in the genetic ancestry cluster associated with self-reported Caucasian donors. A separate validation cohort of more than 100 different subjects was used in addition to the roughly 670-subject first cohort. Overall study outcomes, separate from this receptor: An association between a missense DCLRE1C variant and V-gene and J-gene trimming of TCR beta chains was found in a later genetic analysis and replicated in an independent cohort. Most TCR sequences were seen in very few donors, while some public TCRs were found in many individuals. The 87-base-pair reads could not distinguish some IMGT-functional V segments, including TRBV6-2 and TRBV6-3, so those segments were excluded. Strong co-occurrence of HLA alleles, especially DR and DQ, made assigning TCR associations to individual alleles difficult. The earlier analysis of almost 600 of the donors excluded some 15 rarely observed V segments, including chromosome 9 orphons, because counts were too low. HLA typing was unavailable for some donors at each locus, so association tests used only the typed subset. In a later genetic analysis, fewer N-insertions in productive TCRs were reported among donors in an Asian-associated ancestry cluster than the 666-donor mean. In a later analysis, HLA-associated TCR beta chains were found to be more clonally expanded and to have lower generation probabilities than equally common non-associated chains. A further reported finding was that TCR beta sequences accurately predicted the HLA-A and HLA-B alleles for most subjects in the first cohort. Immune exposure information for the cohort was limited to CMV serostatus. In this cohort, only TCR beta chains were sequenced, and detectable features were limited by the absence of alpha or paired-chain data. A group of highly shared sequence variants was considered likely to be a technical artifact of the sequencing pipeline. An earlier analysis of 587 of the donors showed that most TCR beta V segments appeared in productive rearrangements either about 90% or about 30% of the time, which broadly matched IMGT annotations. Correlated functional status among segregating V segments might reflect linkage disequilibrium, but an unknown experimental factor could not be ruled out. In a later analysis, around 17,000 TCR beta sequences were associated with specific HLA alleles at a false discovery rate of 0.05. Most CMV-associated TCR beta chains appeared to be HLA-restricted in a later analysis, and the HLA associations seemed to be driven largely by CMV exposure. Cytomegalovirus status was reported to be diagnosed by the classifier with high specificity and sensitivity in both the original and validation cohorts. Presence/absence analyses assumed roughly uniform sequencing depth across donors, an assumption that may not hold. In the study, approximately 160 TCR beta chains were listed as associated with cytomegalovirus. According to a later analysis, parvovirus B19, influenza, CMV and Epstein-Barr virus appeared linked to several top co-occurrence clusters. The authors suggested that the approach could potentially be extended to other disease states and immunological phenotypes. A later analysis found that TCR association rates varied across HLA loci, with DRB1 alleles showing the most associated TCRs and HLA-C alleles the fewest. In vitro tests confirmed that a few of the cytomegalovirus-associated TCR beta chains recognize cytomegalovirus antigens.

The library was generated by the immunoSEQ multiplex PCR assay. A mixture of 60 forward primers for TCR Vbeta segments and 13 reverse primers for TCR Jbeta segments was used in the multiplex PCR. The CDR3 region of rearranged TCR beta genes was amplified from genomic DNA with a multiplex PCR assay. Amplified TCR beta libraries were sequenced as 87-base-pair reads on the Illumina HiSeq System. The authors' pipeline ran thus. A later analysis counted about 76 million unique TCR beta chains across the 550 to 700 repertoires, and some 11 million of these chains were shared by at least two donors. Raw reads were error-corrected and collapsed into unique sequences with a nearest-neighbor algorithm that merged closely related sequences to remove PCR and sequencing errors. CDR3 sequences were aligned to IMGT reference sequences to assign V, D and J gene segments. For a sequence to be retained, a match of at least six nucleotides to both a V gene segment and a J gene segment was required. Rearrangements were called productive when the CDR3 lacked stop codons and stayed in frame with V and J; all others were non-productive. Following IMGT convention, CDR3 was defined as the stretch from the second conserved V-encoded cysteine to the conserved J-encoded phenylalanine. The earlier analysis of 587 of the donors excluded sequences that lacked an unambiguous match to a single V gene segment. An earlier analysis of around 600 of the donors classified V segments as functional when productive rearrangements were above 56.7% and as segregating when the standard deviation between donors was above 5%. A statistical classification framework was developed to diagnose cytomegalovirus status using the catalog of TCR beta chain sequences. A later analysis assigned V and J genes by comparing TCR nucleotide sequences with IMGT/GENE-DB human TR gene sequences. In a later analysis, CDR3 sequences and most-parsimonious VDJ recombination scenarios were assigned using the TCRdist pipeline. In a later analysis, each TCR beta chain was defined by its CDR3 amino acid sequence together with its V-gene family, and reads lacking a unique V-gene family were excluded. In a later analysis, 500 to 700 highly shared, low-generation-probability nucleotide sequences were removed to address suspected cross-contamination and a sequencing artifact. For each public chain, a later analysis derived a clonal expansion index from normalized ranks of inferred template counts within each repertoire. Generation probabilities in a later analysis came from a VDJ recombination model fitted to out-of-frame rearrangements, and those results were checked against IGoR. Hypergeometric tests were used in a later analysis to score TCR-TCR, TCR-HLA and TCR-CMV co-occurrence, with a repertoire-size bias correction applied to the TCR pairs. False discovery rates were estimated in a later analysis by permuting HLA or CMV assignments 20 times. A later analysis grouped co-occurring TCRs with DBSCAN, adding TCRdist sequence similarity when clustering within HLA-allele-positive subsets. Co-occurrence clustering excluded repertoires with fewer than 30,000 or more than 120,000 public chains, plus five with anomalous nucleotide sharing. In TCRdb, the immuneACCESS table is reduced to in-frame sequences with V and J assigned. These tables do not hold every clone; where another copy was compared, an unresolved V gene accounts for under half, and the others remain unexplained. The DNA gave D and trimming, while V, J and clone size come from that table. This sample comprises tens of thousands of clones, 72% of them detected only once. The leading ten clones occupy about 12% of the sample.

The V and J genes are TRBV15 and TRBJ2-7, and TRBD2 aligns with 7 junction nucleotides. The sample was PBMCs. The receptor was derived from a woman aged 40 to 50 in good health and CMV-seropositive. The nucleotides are TGTGCCACCGCCTGGGAGGGAATAAACGAGCAGTACTTC. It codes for CATAWEGINEQYF.